A selection of T cell receptor beta chains follows, all from one sample in a study of blood T cell repertoires in COVID-19. Sequencing used immunoSEQ multiplex PCR; TCRdb keeps in-frame clones, though not all of them. The table shows roughly 180,000 clones, with about 85% occurring only once. Sequenced sample: peripheral blood. Source of these receptors: a woman aged 50 to 60 with COVID-19, enrolled during active disease. The CDR3 runs from the conserved cysteine through the conserved F or W. The D gene is left open where the match is weak. Clone sizes are given selectively: once, few, many, or a class where the clone is expanded.

j_call d_call clone_size v_call cdr3_aa cdr3_nt
TRBJ2-1 TRBD2 NA TRBV3-1/TRBV3-2 CASSKIAGGISGEQFF TGTGCCAGCAGCAAAATAGCGGGGGGGATTTCCGGTGAGCAGTTCTTC
TRBJ1-6 NA once TRBV5-4 CASSLARGTSSYNSPLHF TGTGCCAGCAGCTTGGCTCGGGGGACGAGCTCCTATAATTCACCCCTCCACTTT
TRBJ2-3 NA NA TRBV19 CASRASVSTDTQYF TGTGCCAGTAGGGCAAGTGTCTCGACAGATACGCAGTATTTT
TRBJ1-5 NA NA TRBV12-3/TRBV12-4 CASRSTVNQPQHF TGTGCCAGCAGATCGACAGTAAATCAGCCCCAGCATTTT
TRBJ2-7 NA NA TRBV18 CASSPKEEQYF TGTGCCAGCTCACCTAAGGAGGAGCAGTACTTC
TRBJ1-2 TRBD1 NA TRBV5-6 CASSTVRDREGNGYTF TGTGCCAGCAGCACGGTTCGGGACAGGGAGGGGAATGGCTACACCTTC
TRBJ1-1 NA NA TRBV6-5 CASSSQDTEAFF TGTGCCAGCAGTTCACAAGACACTGAAGCTTTCTTT
TRBJ1-1 NA NA TRBV15 CATSRDRQVYTEAFF TGTGCCACCAGCAGAGATAGGCAGGTGTACACTGAAGCTTTCTTT
TRBJ1-2 NA NA TRBV28 CASSSPGFTNYGYTF TGTGCCAGCAGTTCCCCAGGGTTTACTAACTATGGCTACACCTTC
TRBJ2-3 NA NA TRBV6-5 CASSYQRVGTDTQYF TGTGCCAGCAGTTACCAGCGGGTGGGCACAGATACGCAGTATTTT
TRBJ1-2 NA NA TRBV19 CASSGSLNYGYTF TGTGCCAGTTCAGGATCCCTTAACTATGGCTACACCTTC
TRBJ2-7 NA NA TRBV18 CASSPGGGTYEQYF TGTGCCAGCTCACCGGGAGGGGGAACTTACGAGCAGTACTTC
TRBJ2-5 TRBD1 NA TRBV4-1 CASSQVSQGPLETQYF TGCGCCAGCAGCCAAGTTTCACAGGGGCCCCTGGAGACCCAGTACTTC
TRBJ1-4 TRBD1 NA TRBV29-1 CSVDVSGGGSEKLFF TGCAGCGTTGACGTGTCAGGGGGCGGTAGTGAAAAACTGTTTTTT
TRBJ1-2 TRBD1 NA TRBV13 CASSAETGGGGYTF TGTGCCAGCAGCGCAGAAACAGGGGGCGGTGGCTACACCTTC
TRBJ2-1 TRBD1 NA TRBV20-1 CSASGTGGYNEQFF TGCAGTGCTAGTGGGACAGGGGGCTACAATGAGCAGTTCTTC
TRBJ2-5 NA NA TRBV18 CASSPAGTETQYF TGTGCCAGCTCACCAGCGGGTACGGAGACCCAGTACTTC
TRBJ2-7 TRBD1 NA TRBV7-3 CASSSPSGTAPYEQYF TGTGCCAGCAGCTCCCCGTCCGGGACAGCTCCCTACGAGCAGTACTTC
TRBJ2-1 TRBD2 NA TRBV28 CASSGLLASNYNEQFF TGTGCCAGCAGTGGACTACTAGCGAGTAACTACAATGAGCAGTTCTTC
TRBJ1-6 TRBD1 few TRBV30 CAWRRQGADSPLHF TGTGCCTGGCGACGACAGGGGGCCGATTCACCCCTCCACTTT
TRBJ2-5 TRBD2 once TRBV9 CASSTSGGYETQYF TGTGCCAGCAGCACTAGCGGGGGATATGAGACCCAGTACTTC
TRBJ2-7 NA once TRBV20-1 CSAPDWGEQYF TGCAGTGCGCCGGACTGGGGCGAGCAGTACTTC
TRBJ2-1 TRBD2 NA TRBV19 CASSIVWLAGGNEQFF TGTGCCAGTAGTATAGTATGGCTAGCGGGGGGAAATGAGCAGTTCTTC
TRBJ1-2 TRBD1 NA TRBV10-3 CAISGGQDYGYTF TGTGCCATCAGTGGGGGACAGGACTATGGCTACACCTTC
TRBJ1-6 TRBD1 NA TRBV19 CASSIEDRVDSPLHF TGTGCCAGTAGTATTGAAGACAGGGTGGATTCACCCCTCCACTTT
TRBJ2-1 TRBD2 NA TRBV7-2 CASRLPALAGGPNEQFF TGTGCCAGCAGGTTACCGGCGCTAGCGGGGGGGCCCAATGAGCAGTTCTTC
TRBJ2-1 TRBD1 NA TRBV10-3 CAISTGRGRDEQFF TGTGCCATCAGTACGGGCAGGGGGCGCGATGAGCAGTTCTTC
TRBJ1-5 NA NA TRBV7-9 CASSSSGIRQPQHF TGTGCCAGCAGCTCCTCAGGGATCCGGCAGCCCCAGCATTTT
TRBJ2-5 TRBD2 NA TRBV6-2/TRBV6-3 CASSYFSGGTQETQYF TGTGCCAGCAGTTACTTTAGCGGGGGAACCCAAGAGACCCAGTACTTC
TRBJ1-3 TRBD1 NA TRBV19 CASSLSGTGSSGNTIYF TGTGCCAGTAGTTTATCCGGGACAGGGAGCTCTGGAAACACCATATATTTT
TRBJ2-1 NA NA TRBV27 CASSRLDRGGDEQFF TGTGCCAGCAGTAGACTAGACAGGGGAGGGGATGAGCAGTTCTTC
TRBJ1-2 TRBD1 NA TRBV29-1 CSVEKGTGVGYTF TGCAGCGTTGAAAAAGGGACAGGGGTTGGCTACACCTTC
TRBJ2-5 NA NA TRBV24-1 CATSDPFMAGETQYF TGTGCCACCAGTGACCCGTTCATGGCAGGAGAGACCCAGTACTTC
TRBJ2-3 TRBD2 once TRBV7-3 CASSLAGGPRDTQYF TGTGCCAGCAGCTTAGCGGGGGGGCCGCGGGATACGCAGTATTTT
TRBJ1-4 NA NA TRBV7-2 CASSSRGGNEKLFF TGTGCCAGCAGCTCAAGGGGGGGGAATGAAAAACTGTTTTTT
TRBJ2-1 TRBD2 NA TRBV7-6 CASSWTSGGAGDEQFF TGTGCCAGCAGCTGGACTAGCGGGGGGGCGGGCGATGAGCAGTTCTTC
TRBJ2-5 TRBD1 once TRBV7-3 CASSRTGGSETQYF TGTGCCAGCAGCCGGACAGGGGGCTCGGAGACCCAGTACTTC